The subject of this entry is one T cell receptor (beta chain). As TCR cDNA was made by 5'RACE template switching, a universal primer site and UMIs were added. TCRdb re-analysed the 5' RACE reads in MiXCR, keeping a single row per CDR3 protein. The sample consists of about 430,000 distinct CDR3 sequences, roughly a sixth of them appearing once. V lost 5 bases and J lost 8; bases outside the gene matches: 8. This CDR3 region has 13 residues. Per the germline V gene, CDR1 is SGHVS and CDR2 is FQNEAQ. This specimen comes from a study of T cells after yellow fever vaccination. The rearrangement joins TRBV7-8 to TRBJ1-2; 7 bases align to TRBD1. Here the sequenced sample was PBMCs, taken before the yellow fever booster vaccination. The receptor's source is a man between 18 and 35 years old who received the YFV17D yellow fever vaccine. Here the CDR3 DNA reads TGTGCCAGCAGCCCGACAGGGCTTCAAGGCTACACCTTC. This encodes CASSPTGLQGYTF.